This record looks at one T cell receptor beta chain sequence and its context. As yet, its antigen is unknown. The V and J ends lost 3 bases and 2 bases, in that order; junction bases with no gene match: 3. In germline, CDR1 is MDHEN, CDR2 SYDVKM. The length of the CDR3 is 15 residues. The data originate from a study of shared clonotypes between healthy human individuals. Study in general: A few men and a couple of women, aged 18 to 49, were donors. General study points: Around 5.4% of naive CD4 clonotypes were common to a few donors.

The material for each subset, its genomic DNA, was split evenly across several immunoSEQ plates. Repertoires were generated with immunoSEQ multiplex PCR, while TCRdb's copy carries only in-frame clones and drops some. Counted here are some 1.5 million clones, roughly 96% occurring once; the ten biggest clones make up 1% to 1.5%. The origin of this receptor is a man younger than 45 in good health. The chain recombines TRBV28 with TRBJ1-5, with 8 bases lining up with TRBD1. The sequenced sample consisted of naive CD4+ T cells sorted from blood. The subset: CD45RA+ positively selected. CDR3 DNA: TGTGCCAGCAGTTTCCAGGGGGCTGGCAATCAGCCCCAGCATTTT. Protein product: CASSFQGAGNQPQHF.